The 27 T cell receptor beta chains reported below all come from one sample, sequenced in a study of blood T cells in healthy people across ages. Next came a second PCR, run for about 7 to 12 cycles, which used a sample-barcoded 5' primer along with a J-beta primer mix. TCRdb fed the 5' RACE reads into MiXCR, producing one record per CDR3 protein. The sample has roughly 1,100,000 distinct CDR3 sequences, around 25% seen once. This sample was also put to use in a study of T cells of mothers and their children.

The sequenced sample consisted of blood. These TCRs come from a girl aged 2-10 years in good health.

This clonotype was counted a few times. The chain has TRBV2 and TRBJ1-5, with D perhaps TRBD1 (6 bases). Germline-derived CDR1 and CDR2 are SNHLY and FYNNEI. Trimming left V 1 base short and J 7 bases short, with 14 bases between. This CDR3 is built from 15 residues. CDR3 sequence (DNA): TGTGCCAGCAGTGAAGGGACAGTATTAGGACAGCCCCAGCATTTT. The encoded protein is CASSEGTVLGQPQHF.

This clonotype was seen repeatedly, ten times or more. The gene calls are TRBV3-1 and TRBJ2-1; the D gene is possibly TRBD2 (5 bases). Germline loops: CDR1 LGHDT, CDR2 YNNKEL (reference sequence). The CDR3 sequence is 14 residues long. Trimming took 1 base from V and 5 from J, leaving 9 bases between them. CDR3 bases: TGTGCCAGCAGCCAAGCGGGGAACAACAATGAGCAGTTCTTC. Its protein product is CASSQAGNNNEQFF.

The V and J genes are TRBV2 and TRBJ2-1; 8 bases match TRBD1. Matching the DNA end better, TRBJ2-5 makes the J call doubtful. CDR1 and CDR2 from the germline V gene are SNHLY and FYNNEI. The CDR3 has 16 residues. DNA for the CDR3: TGTGCCAGCAGTGAAGGGACAGGGAGGTGGCGAGAGACCCAGTACTTC. This encodes CASSEGTGRWRETQYF.

This clonotype was observed a few times. The chain is built from TRBV28 and TRBJ1-5; 7 bases agree with TRBD1. The germline V gene has CDR1 MDHEN and CDR2 SYDVKM. The ends lost 3 bases at V and 0 bases at J; junction bases unmatched: 11. The CDR3 sequence is 18 residues long. CDR3 coding DNA: TGTGCCAGCAGTTTGATAAGGGGGCCGCCTTATAGCAATCAGCCCCAGCATTTT. Its translation is CASSLIRGPPYSNQPQHF.

V gene TRBV4-2 combines with J gene TRBJ2-1; D is possibly TRBD2 (6 bases). The length of the CDR3 is 12 residues. The V gene's germline CDR1 is LGHNA and CDR2 YNFKEQ. Trimming removed 6 bases from V and 3 bases from J, with 6 bases in between. This CDR3 is CASRDYYNEQFF. The CDR3 DNA reads as TGTGCCAGCAGGGACTACTACAATGAGCAGTTCTTC.

The J gene is TRBJ2-6, the V gene TRBV27, with D hard to call. Germline V gene sequence: CDR1 MNHEY, CDR2 SMNVEV (reference sequence). This CDR3 contains 14 residues. Trimming took 6 bases from V and 8 from J, leaving 14 bases between them. The CDR3 reads CASRGALSTNVLTF. In DNA, the CDR3 is TGTGCCAGCAGGGGTGCTTTATCGACCAACGTCCTGACTTTC.

As DNA, the CDR3 is TGTGCCATCAGTGAGTCTGAAGAGCAGTTCTTC. The encoded protein is CAISESEEQFF. The chain uses TRBV10-3 and TRBJ2-1; D remains unclear. CDR1 and CDR2 (germline): ENHRY, SYGVKD. The CDR3 runs 11 residues. Trimming cost V 0 bases and J 10 bases, with 4 bases left between them.

V is TRBV20-1 and J is TRBJ2-3; D is perhaps TRBD2 (6 bases). Trimming shortened V by 6 bases and J by 0 bases, and 13 bases separated the two germline ends. The CDR3 length is 14 residues. The germline CDR1 and CDR2 sequences are DFQATT and SNEGSKA (reference sequence). The CDR3 sequence: CSANEGTSTDTQYF. CDR3 DNA sequence: TGCAGTGCCAACGAGGGGACTAGCACAGATACGCAGTATTTT.

The V and J genes are TRBV25-1 and TRBJ2-1; D uncertain. CDR3 size: 15 residues. The V gene lost 2 bases and the J gene lost 2 bases, with 10 bases spanning the gap. The germline V gene encodes CDR1 MGHDK and CDR2 SYGVNS. As DNA, the CDR3 is TGTGCCAGCAGTGAAGACCTAGGGACCTACAATGAGCAGTTCTTC. Translated: CASSEDLGTYNEQFF.

This clonotype has just a few counts. The V call is TRBV2, the J call TRBJ2-6; TRBD1 matches at 9 bases. After removal of 6 bases from V and 2 bases from J, the junction contained 8 bases not matched to a gene. The CDR3 is made up of 17 amino acids. The V gene's germline CDR1 is SNHLY and CDR2 FYNNEI. CDR3 sequence: CASRGTGIYAGANVLTF. The CDR3 coding sequence is TGTGCCAGCAGGGGGACAGGGATTTATGCTGGGGCCAACGTCCTGACTTTC.

This clonotype was counted only a few times. V gene TRBV29-1 combines with J gene TRBJ2-6; D gene ambiguous. V shed 4 bases and J shed 5 bases, with 6 bases lying between them. The germline V gene has CDR1 SQVTM and CDR2 ANQGSEA. This CDR3 comprises 12 residues. This CDR3 is CSVVVRANVLTF. CDR3 in DNA: TGCAGCGTTGTGGTTCGGGCCAACGTCCTGACTTTC.

This clonotype showed up just a few times. The chain joins TRBV6-6 to TRBJ2-2; tentative D call: TRBD2 (7 bases). The CDR3 runs to 14 residues. Trimming took off 7 bases at V and 5 bases at J, with 14 bases between the two ends. Germline V gene sequence: CDR1 MNHNY, CDR2 SVGAGI (reference sequence). The CDR3 reads CASTKGGETGELFF. The CDR3 region has the DNA TGTGCCAGCACCAAAGGGGGGGAAACCGGGGAGCTGTTTTTT.

This clonotype was detected many times. This chain connects TRBV6-5 to TRBJ1-6, with D maybe TRBD1 (5 bases). This CDR3 is 13 amino acids long. V was trimmed by 7 bases and J by 6 bases, leaving 10 bases between them. Germline CDR1 is MNHEY and CDR2 is SVGAGI. The chain's CDR3 is CASKIGGNSPLHF. The DNA for the CDR3 is TGTGCCAGCAAGATCGGGGGTAATTCACCCCTCCACTTT.

This rearrangement joins TRBV12-3 or TRBV12-4 to TRBJ1-2; maybe TRBD1 (6 bases). V was pared by 6 bases and J by 10 bases, with 18 bases between. The CDR3 is 13 residues long. CDR3 protein: CASSQFFRTDYTF. DNA of the CDR3: TGTGCCAGCAGCCAGTTCTTCCGGACAGACTACACCTTC.

This clonotype was observed a few times. This chain uses TRBV4-3 with TRBJ2-3; 10 bases are shared with TRBD1. This CDR3 comprises 17 residues. V lost 0 bases to trimming and J lost 4 bases; unmatched junction nucleotides: 7. Germline CDR1 LGHNA, CDR2 YSLEER. In DNA form, the CDR3 reads TGCGCCAGCAGCCAAGAGTACGGGACAGGGGTTTCAGATACGCAGTATTTT. It encodes CASSQEYGTGVSDTQYF.

This clonotype was seen a handful of times. The chain employs TRBV29-1 and TRBJ1-1, with D perhaps matching TRBD1 (5 bases). The CDR3 contains 11 residues. The V gene lost 5 bases and the J gene lost 8 bases, with 12 bases spanning the gap. CDR1 and CDR2 from the germline V gene are SQVTM and ANQGSEA. The CDR3 DNA is TGCAGCGTTTCCGGGACCGTAGAAGCTTTCTTT. It yields the protein CSVSGTVEAFF.

The rearrangement joins TRBV6-5 to TRBJ2-7, with D uncertain. Germline CDR1 MNHEY, CDR2 SVGAGI. The CDR3 is 15 residues long. V was shortened by 6 bases and J by 6 bases, with 21 bases between the two germline ends. The CDR3 region has the DNA TGTGCCAGCAGACAGCACGGAGTCATAAGGGCCGAGCAGTACTTC. This gives the protein CASRQHGVIRAEQYF.

This clonotype was counted only a few times. The CDR3: CASSPTGANPLAKNIQYF. The CDR3, as DNA: TGTGCCAGCAGTCCGACAGGGGCCAATCCCTTAGCCAAAAACATTCAGTACTTC. The chain joins TRBV6-6 to TRBJ2-4; 8 nucleotides match TRBD1. V gave up 5 bases and J gave up 0 bases; unmatched junction bases: 12. The V gene's germline CDR1 is MNHNY and CDR2 SVGAGI (reference sequence). The CDR3 runs 18 residues.

The V gene is TRBV29-1, the J gene TRBJ1-3, with a possible D match to TRBD1 (5 bases). V gave up 4 bases and J gave up 1 base, with 14 bases separating them. In germline, CDR1 is SQVTM, CDR2 ANQGSEA. This CDR3 region has 15 residues. CDR3 loop: CSVGGTLESGNTIYF. The CDR3 nucleotides are TGCAGCGTTGGGGGGACGTTAGAGTCTGGAAACACCATATATTTT.

This chain links TRBV6-6 with TRBJ2-3; TRBD1 agrees at 11 bases. From germline, CDR1 is MNHNY and CDR2 SVGAGI (reference sequence). Trimming removed 8 bases from V and 2 bases from J; junction bases left unmatched: 3. CDR3 length: 14 amino acids. CDR3 sequence: CASGTGGFTDTQYF. The CDR3 coding sequence is TGTGCCAGCGGGACAGGGGGATTCACAGATACGCAGTATTTT.

This clonotype was observed a few times. This chain links TRBV28 with TRBJ2-5, with a weak D call TRBD2 (6 bases). The CDR3 extends over 14 amino acids. Trimming removed 5 bases from V and 3 bases from J, with 13 bases in between. CDR1 and CDR2 from the germline V gene are MDHEN and SYDVKM. The CDR3 loop reads CASSPAGSKETQYF. CDR3 DNA: TGTGCCAGCAGTCCCGCGGGGTCAAAAGAGACCCAGTACTTC.

This clonotype occurred a few times. J is TRBJ1-4 and V is TRBV4-3, with D perhaps TRBD1 (6 bases). The CDR3 consists of 15 residues. CDR1 and CDR2 (germline): LGHNA, YSLEER. The V and J ends lost 1 base and 6 bases respectively, with 12 bases between them. The CDR3 protein is CASSQAQGQYEKLFF. DNA of the CDR3: TGCGCCAGCAGCCAAGCCCAGGGACAATATGAAAAACTGTTTTTT.

This clonotype was seen a few times. The chain carries TRBV29-1 and TRBJ1-2; possible D gene TRBD1, 6 bases. CDR1 SQVTM and CDR2 ANQGSEA come from the germline V gene. V was cut by 7 bases and J by 5 bases, with 11 bases left in between. The CDR3 extends over 11 amino acids. CDR3 residues: CSGYGQYGYTF. The DNA for the CDR3 is TGCAGCGGGTATGGACAGTATGGCTACACCTTC.

This clonotype came up a few times. The chain has TRBV7-2 and TRBJ2-5; D gene ambiguous. The CDR3 spans 13 residues. Germline CDR1 is SGHTA and CDR2 is FQGNSA. Trimming took off 3 bases at V and 4 bases at J, with 9 bases between the two ends. Here the CDR3 DNA reads TGTGCCAGCAGCTTGCGACGGTCAGAGACCCAGTACTTC. This sequence encodes CASSLRRSETQYF. Filled out from reference TRBV7-2 and TRBJ2-5, the complete variable domain reads GAGVSQSPSNKVTEKGKDVELRCDPISGHTALYWYRQSLGQGLEFLIYFQGNSAPDKSGLPSDRFSAERTGGSVSTLTIQRTQQEDSAVYLCASSLRRSETQYFGPGTRLLVL.

This clonotype was picked up a small number of times. The chain is built from TRBV6-6 and TRBJ2-3; no definite D call. Trimming shortened V by 4 bases and J by 3 bases, and 8 bases separated the two germline ends. Germline CDR1 reads MNHNY; CDR2 reads SVGAGI (reference sequence). The CDR3 spans 13 residues. This chain's CDR3 is CASSFQETDTQYF. The DNA for the CDR3 is TGTGCCAGCAGTTTTCAGGAGACAGATACGCAGTATTTT.

The J gene is TRBJ2-3, the V gene TRBV5-1; D possibly corresponds to TRBD2 (6 bases). V lost 0 bases to trimming and J lost 3 bases, with 14 bases between them. CDR1 and CDR2 (germline): SGHRS, YFSETQ. This CDR3 has 16 amino acids. CDR3 bases: TGCGCCAGCAGCTTGGTGGAGGGACCTAAAACAGATACGCAGTATTTT. Its translation: CASSLVEGPKTDTQYF.

J is TRBJ2-1 and V is TRBV6-5, with D maybe TRBD2 (5 bases). Germline values: CDR1 MNHEY, CDR2 SVGAGI. This CDR3 is 16 amino acids long. V lost 4 bases and J lost 4, with 17 bases in between. CDR3 DNA sequence: TGTGCCAGCAGTTTAGGTCTCGGGGTTGAATACAATGAGCAGTTCTTC. Its protein product is CASSLGLGVEYNEQFF.